This is a list of T cell receptor beta chains from one sample in a study of T cell responses to AZD1222 COVID-19 vaccine. The repertoire was sequenced with immunoSEQ multiplex PCR; TCRdb's copy has only in-frame clones and lacks some. The profile shows around 140,000 clones, around 85% of them singletons. The material was peripheral blood, obtained 28 days after the second dose of the MenACWY control vaccine. The origin of the receptors is an adult who received the MenACWY meningococcal vaccine as a control. The CDR3 runs from the conserved cysteine through the conserved F or W. D genes are given only for firm matches. The listing skips clone size in some rows; elsewhere it reads once, few, many or a size class.

j_gene: TRBJ2-2; d_gene: TRBD1; v_gene: TRBV5-1; abundance: .; CDR3nt: TGCGCCAGCAGCTCCTGGACAGGGCAAAACACCGGGGAGCTGTTTTTT; CDR3aa: CASSSWTGQNTGELFF
j_gene: TRBJ2-7; d_gene: TRBD1; v_gene: TRBV27; abundance: .; CDR3nt: TGTGCCAGCAGTTTCTGGGACAGGACCTACGAGCAGTACTTC; CDR3aa: CASSFWDRTYEQYF
j_gene: TRBJ2-2; d_gene: TRBD2; v_gene: TRBV7-2; abundance: once; CDR3nt: TGTGCCAGCAGCCTAACGGACGGACTAGCGGACACCGGGGAGCTGTTTTTT; CDR3aa: CASSLTDGLADTGELFF
j_gene: TRBJ1-6; d_gene: .; v_gene: TRBV4-3; abundance: .; CDR3nt: TGCGCCAGCAGCCAAGATCCCCCCAATTCACCCCTCCACTTT; CDR3aa: CASSQDPPNSPLHF
j_gene: TRBJ2-7; d_gene: .; v_gene: TRBV29-1; abundance: few; CDR3nt: TGCAGCGTTGATGCACAAGGGGGACGCGAGCAGTACTTC; CDR3aa: CSVDAQGGREQYF
j_gene: TRBJ1-2; d_gene: .; v_gene: TRBV6-5; abundance: few; CDR3nt: TGTGCCAGCAGACTGGGGCAGGGGAGCTATGGCTACACCTTC; CDR3aa: CASRLGQGSYGYTF
j_gene: TRBJ2-1; d_gene: TRBD2; v_gene: TRBV4-2; abundance: .; CDR3nt: TGTGCCAGCAGCCAATCTAGCGGGAGTGTGGATGAGCAGTTCTTC; CDR3aa: CASSQSSGSVDEQFF
j_gene: TRBJ2-5; d_gene: .; v_gene: TRBV5-1; abundance: .; CDR3nt: TGCGCCAGCAGCTTGTGGGACGGACAAGAGACCCAGTACTTC; CDR3aa: CASSLWDGQETQYF
j_gene: TRBJ1-2; d_gene: .; v_gene: TRBV19; abundance: once; CDR3nt: TGTGCCAGTAGTTCATCAGGGGCCTATGGCTACACCTTC; CDR3aa: CASSSSGAYGYTF
j_gene: TRBJ2-1; d_gene: .; v_gene: TRBV3-1/TRBV3-2; abundance: .; CDR3nt: TGTGCCAGCACCCTCACTAGCCGAACTAGCTTCGACAATGAGCAGTTCTTC; CDR3aa: CASTLTSRTSFDNEQFF
j_gene: TRBJ1-2; d_gene: TRBD1; v_gene: TRBV12-3/TRBV12-4; abundance: .; CDR3nt: TGTGCCAGCAGTTCCCTATCAGGGGGTGGCTACACCTTC; CDR3aa: CASSSLSGGGYTF
j_gene: TRBJ2-7; d_gene: TRBD1; v_gene: TRBV5-1; abundance: .; CDR3nt: TGCGCCAGCAGCCCAGGGACAGGGCTCTACGAGCAGTACTTC; CDR3aa: CASSPGTGLYEQYF
j_gene: TRBJ1-1; d_gene: .; v_gene: TRBV6-2/TRBV6-3; abundance: .; CDR3nt: TGTGCCAGCAGTTACTGGCCAACAGGGAACACTGAAGCTTTCTTT; CDR3aa: CASSYWPTGNTEAFF
j_gene: TRBJ1-5; d_gene: .; v_gene: TRBV12-3/TRBV12-4; abundance: .; CDR3nt: TGTGCCAGCAGCCGGGACACAAATCAGCCCCAGCATTTT; CDR3aa: CASSRDTNQPQHF
j_gene: TRBJ1-2; d_gene: TRBD1; v_gene: TRBV24-1; abundance: .; CDR3nt: TGTGCCACCAGTGATGCAACAGGGGGCGGCTATGGCTACACCTTC; CDR3aa: CATSDATGGGYGYTF
j_gene: TRBJ1-2; d_gene: .; v_gene: TRBV5-1; abundance: .; CDR3nt: TGCGCCAGCAGCTTGAATCGGCAGGCCTACTACACCTTC; CDR3aa: CASSLNRQAYYTF
j_gene: TRBJ2-2; d_gene: TRBD2; v_gene: TRBV2; abundance: .; CDR3nt: TGTGCCAGCAGTGATGGGACTAGCGGGGCGTACACCGGGGAGCTGTTTTTT; CDR3aa: CASSDGTSGAYTGELFF
j_gene: TRBJ1-6; d_gene: TRBD1; v_gene: TRBV27; abundance: .; CDR3nt: TGTGCCACCCGACAGGGGGGCCCGAGCTCCTATAATTCACCCCTCCACTTT; CDR3aa: CATRQGGPSSYNSPLHF
j_gene: TRBJ2-5; d_gene: .; v_gene: TRBV7-9; abundance: once; CDR3nt: TGTGCCAGCAGCTCCGGGACTTACCAAGAGACCCAGTACTTC; CDR3aa: CASSSGTYQETQYF
j_gene: TRBJ1-4; d_gene: TRBD1; v_gene: TRBV4-2; abundance: .; CDR3nt: TGTGCCAGCAGCGATATCGACCAGGGGGAAGAAAAACTGTTTTTT; CDR3aa: CASSDIDQGEEKLFF
j_gene: TRBJ2-5; d_gene: .; v_gene: TRBV29-1; abundance: .; CDR3nt: TGCAGCGTTGAAGCCAGGGGGGCCCAGTACTTC; CDR3aa: CSVEARGAQYF
j_gene: TRBJ1-4; d_gene: .; v_gene: TRBV10-3; abundance: .; CDR3nt: TGTGCCATCAGTGAGCGACAGGAGAATGAAAAACTGTTTTTT; CDR3aa: CAISERQENEKLFF
j_gene: TRBJ1-2; d_gene: .; v_gene: TRBV29-1; abundance: .; CDR3nt: TGCAGCGTCCTGCCCCGAATAGAGAGAGGCTACACCTTC; CDR3aa: CSVLPRIERGYTF
j_gene: TRBJ1-5; d_gene: .; v_gene: TRBV21-1; abundance: .; CDR3nt: TGTGCCAGCACTTCTAAGGGGAGTAGGGGTAGCAATCAGCCCCAGCATTTT; CDR3aa: CASTSKGSRGSNQPQHF
j_gene: TRBJ2-1; d_gene: TRBD2; v_gene: TRBV3-1/TRBV3-2; abundance: .; CDR3nt: TGTGCCAGCAGCCAAGAAACTAGCGGTTACAATGAGCAGTTCTTC; CDR3aa: CASSQETSGYNEQFF
j_gene: TRBJ2-2; d_gene: TRBD1; v_gene: TRBV12-5; abundance: .; CDR3nt: TGTGCTAGTGGTCCCTCCGGGACAGGAGGCGGGGAGCTGTTTTTT; CDR3aa: CASGPSGTGGGELFF
j_gene: TRBJ2-3; d_gene: .; v_gene: TRBV6-5; abundance: .; CDR3nt: TGTGCCAGCCGTCAGCCAGGCCGCACAGATACGCAGTATTTT; CDR3aa: CASRQPGRTDTQYF
j_gene: TRBJ1-1; d_gene: .; v_gene: TRBV7-2; abundance: .; CDR3nt: TGTGCCAGCAGCTTATCTCGGGGGGGGAGGAGTAGCGCTGAAGCTTTCTTT; CDR3aa: CASSLSRGGRSSAEAFF